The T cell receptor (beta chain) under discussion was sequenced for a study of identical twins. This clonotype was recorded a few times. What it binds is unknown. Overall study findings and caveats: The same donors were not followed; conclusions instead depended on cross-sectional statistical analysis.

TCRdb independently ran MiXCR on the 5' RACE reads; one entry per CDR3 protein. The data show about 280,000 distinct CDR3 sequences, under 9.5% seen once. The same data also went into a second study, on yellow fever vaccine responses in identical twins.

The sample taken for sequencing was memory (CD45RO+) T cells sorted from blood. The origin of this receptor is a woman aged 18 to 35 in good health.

The CDR3 region is CASSPASGRAYNEQFF. Written as DNA, the CDR3 is TGTGCCAGCAGCCCGGCCAGCGGGAGGGCCTACAATGAGCAGTTCTTC. The genes are TRBV11-3 and TRBJ2-1, with 10 bases lining up with TRBD2. Trimming cost V 5 bases and J 2 bases; bases outside gene matches: 6. The CDR3 runs 16 residues. Germline CDR1 is SGHNT and CDR2 is YENEEA. The whole variable domain, filled in from reference TRBV11-3 and TRBJ2-1, reads EAGVVQSPRYKIIEKKQPVAFWCNPISGHNTLYWYLQNLGQGPELLIRYENEEAVDDSQLPKDRFSAERLKGVDSTLKIQPAELGDSAVYLCASSPASGRAYNEQFFGPGTRLTVL.